This entry features one TCR beta chain sequence. This CDR3 is 12 amino acids long. Trimming cost V 3 bases and J 3 bases, with 8 bases left between them. Per the germline V gene, CDR1 is GTSNPN and CDR2 is SVGIG (reference sequence). This specimen comes from a study of OX40 agonist ivuxolimab in advanced cancers. TCRdb keeps only in-frame clones here, not all; method: immunoSEQ multiplex PCR. The sample shows some 81,000 clones, around 88% of them seen only once. Source: CD4+ or CD8+ T cells sorted from blood, taken in a trial of the OX40 agonist ivuxolimab. The chain has TRBV30 and TRBJ1-1; D unresolved. This TCR was sampled from an adult with an advanced solid tumor such as melanoma, head and neck, liver or kidney cancer. DNA of the CDR3: TGTGCCTGGAGACCCACAGACACTGAAGCTTTCTTT. Protein: CAWRPTDTEAFF.